This TCR beta chain comes out of a study of blood T cell repertoires in COVID-19 (dated by TCRdb to 2019 to 2021). Libraries were prepared through the immunoSEQ multiplex PCR assay. TCRdb mirrors the immuneACCESS table, restricted to in-frame sequences. Some clones are absent from its copies; in checked studies, under half trace to an unresolved V gene, and the reason for the others is unknown. The sample has 200,000 to 300,000 clones on record, around 88% of them singletons. Of the sample, 0.95% to 1.5% falls within the top ten clones. What was sequenced was PBMCs or T cells enriched from blood (not recorded which). These receptors were collected from a middle-aged woman with acute COVID-19.

The CDR3 loop reads CAISGPPGDLRDTEAFF. The CDR3 coding sequence is TGTGCCATCAGTGGCCCCCCGGGTGATTTGCGGGATACTGAAGCTTTCTTT. V gene TRBV10-3 combines with J gene TRBJ1-1; D is unresolved. CDR3 length equals 17 residues. Germline assignment: CDR1 ENHRY and CDR2 SYGVKD. Trimming took 4 bases from V and 5 from J, leaving 23 bases between them.